This TCR beta chain was found in a study of OX40 agonist ivuxolimab in advanced cancers. Looking at the study overall: Treatment received earlier with anti-PD-1, anti-PD-L1 or anti-CTLA-4 agents was allowed, and 40% had some. Study-level findings and limits: The authors did not determine the antigen specificity of the expanded peripheral T cells.

Profiled with immunoSEQ multiplex PCR; TCRdb holds only in-frame clones, not every one. In the table there are about 66,000 clones, about 85% of which are singletons. This CDR3 is built from 13 residues. The J segment lost 4 bases and the V segment lost 6 bases, leaving 0 bases of the junction unmatched. Germline V gene data show CDR1 as MNHEY and CDR2 as SVGAGI. This clone has only one observation. Its antigen is currently unknown. This material consisted of CD4+ or CD8+ T cells sorted from blood, taken in a trial of the OX40 agonist ivuxolimab. The TCR comes from an adult with an advanced solid tumor such as melanoma, head and neck, liver or kidney cancer. The chain links TRBV6-5 to TRBJ2-1, with 10 nucleotides matching TRBD2. CDR3 amino acids: CASRTSGYNEQFF. The CDR3 DNA reads TGTGCCAGCAGGACTAGCGGGTACAATGAGCAGTTCTTC.